Listed here are 7 T cell receptor beta chains from one sample, sequenced in a study of blood T cell repertoires in COVID-19. Data came from immunoSEQ multiplex PCR; TCRdb stores just in-frame clones and leaves some out. The repertoire holds about 160,000 clones, roughly 89% seen once, with 9% to 12% in the top ten. The specimen sequenced was peripheral blood. These receptors all stem from a woman aged 65 to 85 with COVID-19, enrolled during active disease.

This chain links TRBV7-9 with TRBJ2-1, with D possibly TRBD2 on 6 matching bases. The germline CDR1 and CDR2 sequences are SEHNR and FQNEAQ (reference sequence). The CDR3 spans 14 residues. V lost 3 bases and J lost 2, with 8 bases in between. The CDR3 DNA reads as TGTGCCAGCAGCTTTGGGGGGACCTACAATGAGCAGTTCTTC. This sequence encodes CASSFGGTYNEQFF.

This rearrangement joins TRBV7-2 to TRBJ1-1; D is perhaps TRBD1 (6 bases). CDR1 is SGHTA, CDR2 FQGNSA, per germline. V lost 4 bases to trimming and J lost 2 bases, with 11 bases between them. This CDR3 region has 14 residues. Written as DNA, the CDR3 is TGTGCCAGCAGCTCGCTCAGGGGCAACACTGAAGCTTTCTTT. This translates into CASSSLRGNTEAFF. Full variable domain (missing parts from reference TRBV7-2 and TRBJ1-1): GAGVSQSPSNKVTEKGKDVELRCDPISGHTALYWYRQSLGQGLEFLIYFQGNSAPDKSGLPSDRFSAERTGGSVSTLTIQRTQQEDSAVYLCASSSLRGNTEAFFGQGTRLTVV.

The chain links TRBV28 to TRBJ2-2; 7 positions match TRBD2. The CDR3 has 15 residues. Germline CDR1 is MDHEN and CDR2 is SYDVKM. With V trimmed by 6 bases and J by 8 bases, 12 bases remained unmatched. CDR3 nucleotides: TGTGCCAGCAGCTCCCGAGGACTAGTTGGAGGGGAGCTGTTTTTT. Translated, it gives CASSSRGLVGGELFF.

V usage is TRBV5-1 and J usage is TRBJ1-4; 9 nucleotides align to TRBD1. There are 17 residues in the CDR3. Germline V gene data show CDR1 as SGHRS and CDR2 as YFSETQ. J lost 4 bases, V lost 1 base, and 8 bases had no gene match. The CDR3 region is CASSLRLRQGDNEKLFF. The DNA of the CDR3 is TGCGCCAGCAGCTTGAGGTTGAGACAGGGGGATAATGAAAAACTGTTTTTT.

V gene TRBV6-1 combines with J gene TRBJ2-1; the D gene is possibly TRBD2 (7 bases). Germline V CDR1 and CDR2: MNHNS, SASEGT. The CDR3 runs 15 residues. Trimming shortened V by 2 bases and J by 6 bases, and 14 bases separated the two germline ends. DNA for the CDR3: TGTGCCAGCAGTGAAAGGGGGGGCCAGGTCAATGAGCAGTTCTTC. Its translation is CASSERGGQVNEQFF.

The genes are TRBV5-8 and TRBJ2-7; 9 positions match TRBD1. The junction had 6 bases not matched to a gene; V was cut back by 2 bases and J by 0 bases. Germline assignment: CDR1 SGHTS and CDR2 YDEGEE. This CDR3 comprises 16 residues. The CDR3 region has the DNA TGTGCCAGCAGCTTAAGAATGACAGGGGGCTCCTACGAGCAGTACTTC. It codes for CASSLRMTGGSYEQYF.

The V call is TRBV5-1, the J call TRBJ2-1; 9 positions agree with TRBD1. The CDR3 extends over 16 amino acids. The ends lost 4 bases at V and 0 bases at J; junction bases unmatched: 5. Germline CDR1 SGHRS, CDR2 YFSETQ. The CDR3 DNA sequence: TGCGCCAGCAGCCAACAGGGGGCGAGCTCCTACAATGAGCAGTTCTTC. This sequence encodes CASSQQGASSYNEQFF.